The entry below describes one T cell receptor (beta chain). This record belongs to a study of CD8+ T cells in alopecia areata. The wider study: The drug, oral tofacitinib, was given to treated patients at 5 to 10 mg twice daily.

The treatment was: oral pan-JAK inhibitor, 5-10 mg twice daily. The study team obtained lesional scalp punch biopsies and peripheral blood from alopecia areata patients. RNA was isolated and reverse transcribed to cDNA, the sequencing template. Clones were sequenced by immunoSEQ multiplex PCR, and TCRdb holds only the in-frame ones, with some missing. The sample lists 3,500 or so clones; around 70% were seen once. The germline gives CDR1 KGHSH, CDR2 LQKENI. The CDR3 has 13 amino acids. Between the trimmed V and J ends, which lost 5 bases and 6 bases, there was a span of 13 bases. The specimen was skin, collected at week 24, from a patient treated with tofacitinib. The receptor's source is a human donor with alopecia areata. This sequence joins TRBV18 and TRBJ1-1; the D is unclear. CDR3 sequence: CASSVRSAPEAFF. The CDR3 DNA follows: TGTGCCAGCTCAGTCAGGTCTGCCCCTGAAGCTTTCTTT.